This record concerns one T cell receptor (beta chain) sequence. The CDR3 has 17 amino acids. CDR1 and CDR2 (germline): MNHNS, SASEGT. Between the trimmed V and J ends, which lost 2 bases and 0 bases, there was a span of 14 bases. The sample comes from a study of T cell clonotyping in hematopoietic cell transplantation. Data came from immunoSEQ multiplex PCR; TCRdb stores just in-frame clones and leaves some out. The sample has 4,000 to 6,500 clones, over 55% seen once. The origin of this receptor is a female patient aged 50-59 years who had an allogeneic stem cell transplant, so the T cells may come from the graft donor. Some clones in this sample may be carry-over from other donors' samples. The chain employs TRBV6-1 and TRBJ1-5; tentatively, D is TRBD1 (6 bases). The sample was PBMCs, taken 100 days after allogeneic stem cell transplant. The CDR3 coding sequence is TGTGCCAGCAGTGAAAGGGGGACACCTTATAGCAATCAGCCCCAGCATTTT. Encoded protein: CASSERGTPYSNQPQHF.